The present TCR beta chain was sequenced within a study of OX40 agonist ivuxolimab in advanced cancers. For context, the study as a whole: Ivuxolimab was a fully human IgG2 agonistic monoclonal antibody targeting the costimulatory receptor OX40 (CD134). Intravenous ivuxolimab was administered to patients every 2 weeks at six dose levels: 0.01, 0.1, 0.3, 1.5, 3 and 10 mg/kg. Among the 52 dose-escalation patients, around 19 had hepatocellular carcinoma, approximately 15 melanoma, 9 renal cell carcinoma and 9 head and neck cancer. The dose-escalation cohort was 82.7% male with a mean age of approximately 60 years, ranging from roughly 23 to 85. Patients were allowed to have had prior anti-PD-1, anti-PD-L1 or anti-CTLA-4 therapy, and around 43% of the dose-escalation patients had been treated with checkpoint inhibitors. Partial responses were achieved by three dose-escalation patients, of whom one had hepatocellular carcinoma and two had cutaneous melanoma. Peripheral TCRbeta sequencing aimed to test whether ivuxolimab altered TCR sequence diversity and caused clonal T-cell expansion. The paper describes the monotherapy dose-escalation part (N ≈ 50 patients) of the phase I trial of ivuxolimab. What the research found in general, with its limitations: At doses from 0.1 to 3.0 mg/kg, clonal expansion was seen in both CD4+ and CD8+ blood T cells between baseline and week 6. In the 0.1-3.0 mg/kg groups, partial responders were among the patients with the lowest normalized peripheral clonal expansion, particularly in CD8+ T cells. Low levels of normalized T-cell clonal expansion were also seen in some nonresponding patients. Which antigens the clonally expanded peripheral T cells were specific for was not determined. After ivuxolimab, more expanded clones were found on average in CD8+ T cells than in CD4+ T cells.

Details on this clone: It has no known antigen specificity. No base-level quality is on record; no much larger clone is a single base apart.

For sequencing of the TCRbeta CDR3 region, genomic DNA was extracted from the sorted cells. TCRbeta CDR3 regions were sequenced using the immunoSEQ Assay. What TCRdb holds here is the immuneACCESS table cut down to in-frame rearrangements. Part of the clones is not present; checked against another copy, under half of the missing clones reflect an unresolved V gene, and the others are unexplained. This sample gives 89,000 or so clones in total; about 90% of them show up just once. The top ten clonotypes cover roughly 8.7% of the sample. Its CDR3 holds 15 amino acids, cysteine through phenylalanine. CDR3 DNA is the only sequence kept; it has 45 bases, read in frame from the first base. Trimming removed 7 bases from V and 1 base from J; the gene matches leave 7 bases unexplained. Taken from the germline V gene, the CDR1 and CDR2 loops are MGHRA and YSYEKL. Patients with a history of autoimmune disease or receiving systemic immunosuppression were excluded from the trial. Peripheral blood for TCR sequencing was drawn from every dose cohort at baseline, at cycle 4 day 1 and at cycle 7 day 1. The samples were drawn from a first-in-human, open-label, multicenter phase I dose-escalation trial of ivuxolimab. Adults with locally advanced or metastatic head and neck squamous cell, hepatocellular, melanoma or renal cell carcinoma were enrolled in the trial. Before TCR sequencing, CD4+ T cells and CD8+ T cells from peripheral blood were sorted into separate populations.

Recombination connected TRBV4-1 to TRBJ2-1; TRBD2 aligns with 7 central bases. This receptor was taken from an adult with an advanced solid tumor such as melanoma, head and neck, liver or kidney cancer. Source: CD4+ or CD8+ T cells sorted from blood, taken in a trial of the OX40 agonist ivuxolimab. The CDR3: CASTPSGASYNEQFF. The sequenced DNA is TGCGCCAGCACCCCCAGCGGGGCTTCCTACAATGAGCAGTTCTTC.